This TCR beta chain was recorded in a study of OX40 agonist ivuxolimab in advanced cancers. Here immunoSEQ multiplex PCR was the method, and the copy in TCRdb shows in-frame clones only, minus some. The sample holds about 18,000 clones, approximately 70% seen once. This CDR3 is built from 13 residues. Germline V lookup: CDR1 PRHDT, CDR2 FYEKMQ (reference sequence). The germline V and J ends were trimmed by 4 bases and 6 bases, with 10 bases remaining between them. A remark on this clone: Antigen specificity is unknown.

Findings and limits, study-wide: Some nonresponders likewise displayed low normalized T-cell clonal expansion.

This rearrangement joins TRBV13 to TRBJ2-1; TRBD2 is a possible D gene (6 bases). The sample consisted of CD4+ or CD8+ T cells sorted from blood, taken in a trial of the OX40 agonist ivuxolimab. The TCR originated in an adult with an advanced solid tumor such as melanoma, head and neck, liver or kidney cancer. The CDR3 DNA reads as TGTGCCAGCAGCTCACGGACTACCAATGAGCAGTTCTTC. Residues: CASSSRTTNEQFF.